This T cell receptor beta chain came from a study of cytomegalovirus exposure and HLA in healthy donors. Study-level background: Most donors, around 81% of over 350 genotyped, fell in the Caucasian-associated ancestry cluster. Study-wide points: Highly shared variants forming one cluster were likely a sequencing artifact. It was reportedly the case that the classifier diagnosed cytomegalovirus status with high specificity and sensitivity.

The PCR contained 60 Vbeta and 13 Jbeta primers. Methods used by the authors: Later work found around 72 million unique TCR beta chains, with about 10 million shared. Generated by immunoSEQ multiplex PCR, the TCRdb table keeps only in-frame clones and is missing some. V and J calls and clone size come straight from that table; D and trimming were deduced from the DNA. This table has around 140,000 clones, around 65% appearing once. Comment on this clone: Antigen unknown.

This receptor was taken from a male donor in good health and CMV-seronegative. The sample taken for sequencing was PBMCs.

CDR3 coding DNA: TGTGCCAGCTCACCCATCCAGGGAGGCGCCTACGAGCAGTACTTC. Protein: CASSPIQGGAYEQYF. The J gene is TRBJ2-7, the V gene TRBV18; tentatively, D is TRBD2 (6 bases). CDR1 is KGHSH and CDR2 is LQKENI in the germline V gene. CDR3 size: 15 residues. V was cut by 3 bases and J by 2 bases, with 14 bases left in between.